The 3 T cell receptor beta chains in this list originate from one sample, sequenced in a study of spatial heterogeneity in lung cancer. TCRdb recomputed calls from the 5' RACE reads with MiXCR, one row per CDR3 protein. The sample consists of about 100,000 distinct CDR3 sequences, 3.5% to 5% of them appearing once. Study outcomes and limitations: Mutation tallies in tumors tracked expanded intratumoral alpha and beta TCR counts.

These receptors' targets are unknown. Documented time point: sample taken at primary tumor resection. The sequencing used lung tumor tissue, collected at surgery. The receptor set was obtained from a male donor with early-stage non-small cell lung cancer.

CDR3: CASSLDRVGQETQYF. The DNA for the CDR3 is TGCGCCAGCAGCTTGGACAGGGTAGGGCAAGAGACCCAGTACTTC. The chain employs TRBV5-1 and TRBJ2-5; tentatively, D is TRBD1 (6 bases). The V and J ends lost 0 bases and 2 bases respectively, with 11 bases between them. The CDR3 length is 15 residues. Germline V gene sequence: CDR1 SGHRS, CDR2 YFSETQ.

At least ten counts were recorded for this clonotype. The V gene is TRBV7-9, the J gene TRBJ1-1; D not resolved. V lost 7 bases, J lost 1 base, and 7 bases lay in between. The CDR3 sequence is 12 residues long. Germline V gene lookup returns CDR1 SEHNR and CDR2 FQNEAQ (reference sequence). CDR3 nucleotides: TGTGCCAGCAAAAACCGGAACACTGAAGCTTTCTTT. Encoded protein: CASKNRNTEAFF.

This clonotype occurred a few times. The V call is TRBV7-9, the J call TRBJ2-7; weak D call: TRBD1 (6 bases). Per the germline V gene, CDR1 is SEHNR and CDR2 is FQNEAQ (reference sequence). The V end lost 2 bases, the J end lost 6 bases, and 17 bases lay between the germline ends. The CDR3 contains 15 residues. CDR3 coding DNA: TGTGCCAGCAGCTTAACTCTCGGGCAGGGGAGCGAGCAGTACTTC. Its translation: CASSLTLGQGSEQYF.